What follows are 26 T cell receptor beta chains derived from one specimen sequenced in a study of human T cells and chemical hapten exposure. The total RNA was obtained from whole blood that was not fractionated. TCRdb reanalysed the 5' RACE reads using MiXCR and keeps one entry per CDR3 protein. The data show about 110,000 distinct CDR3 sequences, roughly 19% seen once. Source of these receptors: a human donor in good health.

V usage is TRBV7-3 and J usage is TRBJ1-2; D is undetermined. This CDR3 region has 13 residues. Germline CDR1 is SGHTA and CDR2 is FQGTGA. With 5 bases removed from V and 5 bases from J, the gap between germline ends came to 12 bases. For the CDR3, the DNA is TGTGCCAGCAGCCGGGGAGGTCGATATGGCTACACCTTC. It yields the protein CASSRGGRYGYTF.

This CDR3 reads CASRPPSDISGGETQYF. CDR3 in DNA: TGTGCCAGCAGGCCGCCTTCGGACATCTCCGGGGGAGAGACCCAGTACTTC. This sequence joins TRBV28 and TRBJ2-5, with D possibly being TRBD2 (6 bases). The CDR3 loop spans 17 amino acids. Germline lookup yields CDR1 MDHEN and CDR2 SYDVKM. V lost 6 bases and J lost 4, with 24 bases in between.

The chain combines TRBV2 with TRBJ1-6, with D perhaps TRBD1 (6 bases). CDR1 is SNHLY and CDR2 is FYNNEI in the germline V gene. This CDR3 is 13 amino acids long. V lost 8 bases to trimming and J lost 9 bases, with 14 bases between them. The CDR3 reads CASRGRGISPLHF. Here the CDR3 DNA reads TGTGCCAGCCGGGGCAGGGGAATTTCACCCCTCCACTTT.

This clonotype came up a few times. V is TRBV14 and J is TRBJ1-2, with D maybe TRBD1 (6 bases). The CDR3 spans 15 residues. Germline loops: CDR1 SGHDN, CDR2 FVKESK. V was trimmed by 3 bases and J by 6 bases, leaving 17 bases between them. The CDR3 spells CASSHAGAPLDGYTF. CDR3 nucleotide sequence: TGTGCCAGCAGCCACGCGGGGGCTCCGCTGGATGGCTACACCTTC.

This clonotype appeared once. The CDR3 sequence: CASSFGGGGETQYF. DNA of the CDR3: TGTGCCAGCAGTTTCGGAGGGGGAGGGGAGACCCAGTACTTC. V and J are TRBV12-3 or TRBV12-4 and TRBJ2-5, with TRBD2 as a possible D gene (7 bases). V was shortened by 3 bases and J by 5 bases, with 13 bases between the two germline ends. The CDR3 has 14 residues.

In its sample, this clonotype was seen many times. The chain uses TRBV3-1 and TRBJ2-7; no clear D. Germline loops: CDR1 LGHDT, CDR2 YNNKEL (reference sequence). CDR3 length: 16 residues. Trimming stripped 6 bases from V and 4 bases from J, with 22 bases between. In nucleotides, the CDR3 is TGTGCCAGCAGTTTCGGACGGCCTTACGACGGGTACGAGCAGTACTTC. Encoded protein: CASSFGRPYDGYEQYF.

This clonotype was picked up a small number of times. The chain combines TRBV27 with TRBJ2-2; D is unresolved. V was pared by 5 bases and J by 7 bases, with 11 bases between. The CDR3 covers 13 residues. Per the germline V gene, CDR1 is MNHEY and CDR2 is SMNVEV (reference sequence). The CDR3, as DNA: TGTGCCAGCAGTCGTCTAGGAAACGGGGAGCTGTTTTTT. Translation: CASSRLGNGELFF.

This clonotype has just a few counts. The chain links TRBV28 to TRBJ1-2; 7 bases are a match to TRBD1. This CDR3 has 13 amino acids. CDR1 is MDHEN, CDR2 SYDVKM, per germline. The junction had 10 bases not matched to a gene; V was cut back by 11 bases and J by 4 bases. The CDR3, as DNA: TGTGCCGCCCAAACCCGGGACAGCTATGGCTACACCTTC. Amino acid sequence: CAAQTRDSYGYTF.

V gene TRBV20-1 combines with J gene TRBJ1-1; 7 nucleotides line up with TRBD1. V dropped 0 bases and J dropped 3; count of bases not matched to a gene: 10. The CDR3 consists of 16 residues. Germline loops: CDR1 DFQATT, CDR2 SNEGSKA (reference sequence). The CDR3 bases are TGCAGTGCTAGAGACCCCACAGGGGCTGCGGACACTGAAGCTTTCTTT. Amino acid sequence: CSARDPTGAADTEAFF.

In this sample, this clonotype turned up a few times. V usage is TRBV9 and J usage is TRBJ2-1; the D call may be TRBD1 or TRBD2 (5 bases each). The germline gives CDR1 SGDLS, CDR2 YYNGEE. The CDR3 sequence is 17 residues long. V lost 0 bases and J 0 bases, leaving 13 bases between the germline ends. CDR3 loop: CASSVGGRYRSYNEQFF. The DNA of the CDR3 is TGTGCCAGCAGCGTAGGGGGACGCTACCGCTCCTACAATGAGCAGTTCTTC.

In DNA, the CDR3 is TGCGCCAGCAGTGAGGTAGGGGGTTCTGAAGCTTTCTTT. Protein product: CASSEVGGSEAFF. This chain connects TRBV10-1 to TRBJ1-1; D is possibly TRBD1 (6 bases). Germline V CDR1 and CDR2: WNHNN, SYGVQD (reference sequence). The CDR3 spans 13 residues. Trimming stripped 2 bases from V and 6 bases from J, with 10 bases between.

CDR3 sequence reads: CASSPMGTDTQYF. The CDR3 nucleotides are TGTGCCAGCAGCCCAATGGGGACAGATACGCAGTATTTT. This chain links TRBV9 with TRBJ2-3; D remains ambiguous. Trimming took off 4 bases at V and 3 bases at J, with 9 bases between the two ends. The germline V gene has CDR1 SGDLS and CDR2 YYNGEE. The CDR3 runs to 13 residues.

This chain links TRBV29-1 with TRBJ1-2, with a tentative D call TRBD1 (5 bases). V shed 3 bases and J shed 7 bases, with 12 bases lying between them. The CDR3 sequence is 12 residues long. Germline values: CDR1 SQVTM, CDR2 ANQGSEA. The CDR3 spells CSVEPGGAGYTF. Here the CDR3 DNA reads TGCAGCGTTGAGCCCGGAGGGGCTGGCTACACCTTC.

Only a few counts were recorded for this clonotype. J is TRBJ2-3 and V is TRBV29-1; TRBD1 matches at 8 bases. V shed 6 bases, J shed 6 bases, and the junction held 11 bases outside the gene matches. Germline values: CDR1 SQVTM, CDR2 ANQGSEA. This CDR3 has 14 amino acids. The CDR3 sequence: CSVGRQGLRDTQYF. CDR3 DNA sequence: TGCAGCGTCGGCCGACAGGGGCTCAGGGATACGCAGTATTTT.

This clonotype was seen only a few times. DNA of the CDR3: TGTGCCAGCAGCTTGGACACGGCTAGCGGCACAGATACGCAGTATTTT. This encodes CASSLDTASGTDTQYF. The chain links TRBV5-4 to TRBJ2-3; perhaps TRBD2 as D (6 bases). V was shortened by 0 bases and J by 1 base, with 12 bases between the two germline ends. Germline V gene sequence: CDR1 SGHNT, CDR2 YYREEE (reference sequence). The CDR3 covers 16 residues.

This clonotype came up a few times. The CDR3 loop reads CSARSPWTDADEQYF. Written as DNA, the CDR3 is TGCAGTGCTAGAAGCCCCTGGACGGATGCAGACGAGCAGTACTTC. The gene calls are TRBV20-1 and TRBJ2-7; D not resolved. The CDR3 length is 15 residues. V dropped 2 bases and J dropped 5 bases, with 19 bases sitting between them. CDR1 is DFQATT and CDR2 is SNEGSKA in the germline V gene (reference sequence).

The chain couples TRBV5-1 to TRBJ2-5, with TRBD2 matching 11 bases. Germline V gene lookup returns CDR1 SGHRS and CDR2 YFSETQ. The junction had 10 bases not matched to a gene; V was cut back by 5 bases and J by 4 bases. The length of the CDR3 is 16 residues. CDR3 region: CASSPYPGTSGETQYF. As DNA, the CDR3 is TGCGCCAGCAGTCCCTATCCCGGGACTAGCGGAGAGACCCAGTACTTC. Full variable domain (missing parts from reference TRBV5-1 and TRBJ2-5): KAGVTQTPRYLIKTRGQQVTLSCSPISGHRSVSWYQQTPGQGLQFLFEYFSETQRNKGNFPGRFSGRQFSNSRSEMNVSTLELGDSALYLCASSPYPGTSGETQYFGPGTRLLVL.

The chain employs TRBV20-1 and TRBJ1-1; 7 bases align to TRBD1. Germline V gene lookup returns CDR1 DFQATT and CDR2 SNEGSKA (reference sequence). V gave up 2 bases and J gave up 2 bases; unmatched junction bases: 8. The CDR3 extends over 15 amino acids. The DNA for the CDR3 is TGCAGTGCTAGATGGGGGAACAGGGGAAACACTGAAGCTTTCTTT. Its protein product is CSARWGNRGNTEAFF.

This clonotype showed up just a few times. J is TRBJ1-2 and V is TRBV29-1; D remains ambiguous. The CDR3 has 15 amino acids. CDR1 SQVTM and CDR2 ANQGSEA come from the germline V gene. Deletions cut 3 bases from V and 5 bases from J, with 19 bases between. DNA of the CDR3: TGCAGCGTTGATCGAGGCCAGCGGAGGGATTATGGCTACACCTTC. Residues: CSVDRGQRRDYGYTF.

CDR3 sequence: CASSLETYGELFF. CDR3 in DNA: TGTGCCAGCAGCCTCGAGACCTACGGGGAGCTGTTTTTT. The chain joins TRBV3-1 to TRBJ2-2; D is undetermined. From germline, CDR1 is LGHDT and CDR2 YNNKEL (reference sequence). V dropped 4 bases and J dropped 7 bases, with 10 bases sitting between them. The CDR3 has 13 amino acids.

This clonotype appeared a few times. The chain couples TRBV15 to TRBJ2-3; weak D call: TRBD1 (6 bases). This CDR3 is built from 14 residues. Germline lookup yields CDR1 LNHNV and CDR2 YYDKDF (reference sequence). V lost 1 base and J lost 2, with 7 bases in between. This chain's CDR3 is CATSRGDITDTQYF. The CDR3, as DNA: TGTGCCACCAGCAGAGGGGACATCACAGATACGCAGTATTTT.

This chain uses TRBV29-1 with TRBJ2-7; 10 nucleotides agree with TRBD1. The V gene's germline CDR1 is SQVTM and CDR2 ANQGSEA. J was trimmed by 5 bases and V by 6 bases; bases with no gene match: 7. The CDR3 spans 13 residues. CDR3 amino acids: CSVEPGQGNEQYF. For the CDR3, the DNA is TGCAGCGTCGAGCCGGGACAGGGGAACGAGCAGTACTTC.

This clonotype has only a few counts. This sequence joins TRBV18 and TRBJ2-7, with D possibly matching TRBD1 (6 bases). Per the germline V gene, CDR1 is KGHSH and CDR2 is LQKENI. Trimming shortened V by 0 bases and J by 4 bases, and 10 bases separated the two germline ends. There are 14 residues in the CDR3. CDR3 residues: CASSPPDRRYEQYF. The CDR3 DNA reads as TGTGCCAGCTCACCACCGGACAGACGGTACGAGCAGTACTTC. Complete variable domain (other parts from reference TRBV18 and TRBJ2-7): NAGVMQNPRHLVRRRGQEARLRCSPMKGHSHVYWYRQLPEEGLKFMVYLQKENIIDESGMPKERFSAEFPKEGPSILRIQQVVRGDSAAYFCASSPPDRRYEQYFGPGTRLTVT.

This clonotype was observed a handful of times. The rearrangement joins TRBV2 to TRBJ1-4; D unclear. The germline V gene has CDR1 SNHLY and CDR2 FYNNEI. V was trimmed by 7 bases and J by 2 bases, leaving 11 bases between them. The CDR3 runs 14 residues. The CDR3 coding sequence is TGTGCCAGCAATTTGACACCGACTAATGAAAAACTGTTTTTT. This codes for CASNLTPTNEKLFF. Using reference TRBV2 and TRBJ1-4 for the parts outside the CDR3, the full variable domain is EPEVTQTPSHQVTQMGQEVILRCVPISNHLYFYWYRQILGQKVEFLVSFYNNEISEKSEIFDDQFSVERPDGSNFTLKIRSTKLEDSAMYFCASNLTPTNEKLFFGSGTQLSVL.

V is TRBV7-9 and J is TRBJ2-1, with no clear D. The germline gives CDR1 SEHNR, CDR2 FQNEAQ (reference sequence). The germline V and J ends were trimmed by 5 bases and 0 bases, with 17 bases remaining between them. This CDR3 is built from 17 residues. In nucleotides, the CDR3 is TGTGCCAGCAGCCTAACCCAGAAGTTCAGCTCCTACAATGAGCAGTTCTTC. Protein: CASSLTQKFSSYNEQFF.

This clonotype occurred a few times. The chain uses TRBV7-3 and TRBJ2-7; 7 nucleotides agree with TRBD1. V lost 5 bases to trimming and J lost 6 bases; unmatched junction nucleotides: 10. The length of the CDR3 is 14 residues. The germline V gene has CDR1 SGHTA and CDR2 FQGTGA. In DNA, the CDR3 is TGTGCCAGCAGCCCGCAGCCGGACAGGTCCGAGCAGTACTTC. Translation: CASSPQPDRSEQYF.